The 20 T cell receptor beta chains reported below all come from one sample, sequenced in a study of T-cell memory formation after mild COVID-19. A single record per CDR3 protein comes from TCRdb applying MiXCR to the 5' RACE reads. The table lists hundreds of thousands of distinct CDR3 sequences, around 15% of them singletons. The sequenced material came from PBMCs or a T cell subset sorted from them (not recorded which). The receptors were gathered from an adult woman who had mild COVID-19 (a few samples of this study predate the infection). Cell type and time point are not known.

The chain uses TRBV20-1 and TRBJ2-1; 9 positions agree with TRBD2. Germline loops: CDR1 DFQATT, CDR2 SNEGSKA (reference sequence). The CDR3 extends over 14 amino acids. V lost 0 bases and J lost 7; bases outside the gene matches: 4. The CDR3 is CSAREAGGRNEQFF. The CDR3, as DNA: TGCAGTGCTAGAGAGGCGGGAGGGCGGAATGAGCAGTTCTTC.

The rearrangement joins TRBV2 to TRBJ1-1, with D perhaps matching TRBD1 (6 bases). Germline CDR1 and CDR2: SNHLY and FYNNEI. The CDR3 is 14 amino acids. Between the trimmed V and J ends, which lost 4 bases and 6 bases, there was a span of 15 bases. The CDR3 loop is CASSAEGVVAEAFF. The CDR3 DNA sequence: TGTGCCAGCAGTGCCGAGGGGGTCGTCGCTGAAGCTTTCTTT.

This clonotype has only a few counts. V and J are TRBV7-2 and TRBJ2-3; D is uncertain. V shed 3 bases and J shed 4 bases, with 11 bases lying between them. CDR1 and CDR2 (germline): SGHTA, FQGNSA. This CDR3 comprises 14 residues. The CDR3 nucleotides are TGTGCCAGCAGCTTCGTCAGGCCCCCAGATACGCAGTATTTT. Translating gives CASSFVRPPDTQYF. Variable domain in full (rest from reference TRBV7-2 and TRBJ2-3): GAGVSQSPSNKVTEKGKDVELRCDPISGHTALYWYRQSLGQGLEFLIYFQGNSAPDKSGLPSDRFSAERTGGSVSTLTIQRTQQEDSAVYLCASSFVRPPDTQYFGPGTRLTVL.

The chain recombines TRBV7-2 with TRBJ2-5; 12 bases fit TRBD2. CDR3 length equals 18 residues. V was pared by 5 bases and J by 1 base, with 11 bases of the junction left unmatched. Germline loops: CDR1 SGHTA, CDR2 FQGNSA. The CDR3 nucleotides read TGTGCCAGCAGCGGGCGACTAGCGGGAGTCCCAATCCAAGAGACCCAGTACTTC. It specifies CASSGRLAGVPIQETQYF.

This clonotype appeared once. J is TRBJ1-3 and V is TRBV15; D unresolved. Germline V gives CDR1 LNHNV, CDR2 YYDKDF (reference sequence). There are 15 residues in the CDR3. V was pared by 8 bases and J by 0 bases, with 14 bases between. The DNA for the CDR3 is TGTGCCACCCGGGGTGATCTTGACTCTGGAAACACCATATATTTT. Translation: CATRGDLDSGNTIYF.

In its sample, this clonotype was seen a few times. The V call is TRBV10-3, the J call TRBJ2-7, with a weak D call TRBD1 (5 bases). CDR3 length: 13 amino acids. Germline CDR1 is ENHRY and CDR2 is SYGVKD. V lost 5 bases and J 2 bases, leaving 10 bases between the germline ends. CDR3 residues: CAISTGATYEQYF. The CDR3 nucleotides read TGTGCCATCAGTACAGGTGCCACCTACGAGCAGTACTTC.

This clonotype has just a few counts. The CDR3 DNA reads as TGTGCCAGCAGCATGACGACAAGCGAAGGCTACGAGCAGTACTTC. Amino acids: CASSMTTSEGYEQYF. The rearrangement uses TRBV11-2 and TRBJ2-7; D unclear. V lost 5 bases, J lost 3 bases, and 17 bases lay in between. CDR3 length: 15 residues. Germline V lookup: CDR1 SGHAT, CDR2 FQNNGV.

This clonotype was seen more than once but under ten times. The CDR3 sequence is CASSNSLEQYF. In nucleotides, the CDR3 is TGTGCCAGCAGCAACTCTCTGGAGCAGTACTTC. The J gene is TRBJ2-7, the V gene TRBV7-8, with unresolved D. Germline assignment: CDR1 SGHVS and CDR2 FQNEAQ. This CDR3 is built from 11 residues. Trimming removed 5 bases from V and 7 bases from J, with 9 bases in between.

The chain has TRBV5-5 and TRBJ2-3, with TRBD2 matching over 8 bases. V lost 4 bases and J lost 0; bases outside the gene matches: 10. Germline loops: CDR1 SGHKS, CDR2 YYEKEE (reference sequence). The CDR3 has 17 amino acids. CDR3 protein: CASSPVAGRGSTDTQYF. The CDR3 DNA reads TGTGCCAGCAGCCCGGTAGCGGGGCGGGGGAGCACAGATACGCAGTATTTT.

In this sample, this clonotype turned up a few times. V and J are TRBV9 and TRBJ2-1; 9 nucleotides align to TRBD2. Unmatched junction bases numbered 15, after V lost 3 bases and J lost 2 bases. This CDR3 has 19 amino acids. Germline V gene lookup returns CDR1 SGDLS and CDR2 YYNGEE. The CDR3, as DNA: TGTGCCAGCAGCGCTGAGGCCCGCTCTAGCGGGATAACCTACAATGAGCAGTTCTTC. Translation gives CASSAEARSSGITYNEQFF.

CDR3 sequence (DNA): TGTGCCAGCACTCTTACAGGGGGAGGGGAGCCCCAGCATTTT. Protein product: CASTLTGGGEPQHF. This sequence joins TRBV12-3 or TRBV12-4 and TRBJ1-5; 8 bases match TRBD1. The CDR3 runs 14 residues. Trimming cost V 7 bases and J 8 bases; bases outside gene matches: 10.

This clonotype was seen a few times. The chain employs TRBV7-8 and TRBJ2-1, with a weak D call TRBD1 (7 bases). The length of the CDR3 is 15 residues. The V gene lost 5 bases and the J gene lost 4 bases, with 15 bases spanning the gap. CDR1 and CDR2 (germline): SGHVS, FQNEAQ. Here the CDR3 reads CASSPRGVWYNEQFF. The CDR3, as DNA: TGTGCCAGCAGCCCCAGGGGGGTGTGGTACAATGAGCAGTTCTTC.

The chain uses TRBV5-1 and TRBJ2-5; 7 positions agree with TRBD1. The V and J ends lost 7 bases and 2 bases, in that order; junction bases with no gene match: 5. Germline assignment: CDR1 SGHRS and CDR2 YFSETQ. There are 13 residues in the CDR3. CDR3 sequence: CASQAQGQETQYF. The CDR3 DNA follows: TGCGCCAGCCAAGCACAGGGGCAAGAGACCCAGTACTTC.

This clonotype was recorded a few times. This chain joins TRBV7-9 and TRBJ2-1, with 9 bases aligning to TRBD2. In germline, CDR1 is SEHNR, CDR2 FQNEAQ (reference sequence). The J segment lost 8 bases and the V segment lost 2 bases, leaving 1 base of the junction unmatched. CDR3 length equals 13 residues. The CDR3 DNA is TGTGCCAGCAGCTTAAAGCGGGAGGATGAGCAGTTCTTC. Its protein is CASSLKREDEQFF.

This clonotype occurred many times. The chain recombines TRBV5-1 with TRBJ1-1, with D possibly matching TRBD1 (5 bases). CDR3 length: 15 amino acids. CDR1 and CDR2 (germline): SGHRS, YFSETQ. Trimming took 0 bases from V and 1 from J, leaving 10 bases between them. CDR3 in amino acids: CASSLVAGTNTEAFF. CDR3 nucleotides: TGCGCCAGCAGCTTGGTTGCAGGGACGAACACTGAAGCTTTCTTT.

The CDR3 region is CATSDAGGRDTQYF. CDR3 coding DNA: TGTGCCACCAGTGATGCGGGGGGGCGAGATACGCAGTATTTT. The chain carries TRBV24-1 and TRBJ2-3, with 9 bases identical to TRBD2. Germline CDR1 reads KGHDR; CDR2 reads SFDVKD. CDR3 size: 14 residues. V lost 3 bases, J lost 5 bases, and 2 bases stayed unmatched.

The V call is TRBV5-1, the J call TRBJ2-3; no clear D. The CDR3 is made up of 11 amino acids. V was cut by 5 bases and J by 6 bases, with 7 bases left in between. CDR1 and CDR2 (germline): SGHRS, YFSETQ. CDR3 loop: CASSNGDTQYF. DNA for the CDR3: TGCGCCAGCAGTAATGGGGATACGCAGTATTTT. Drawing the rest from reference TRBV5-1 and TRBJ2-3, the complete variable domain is KAGVTQTPRYLIKTRGQQVTLSCSPISGHRSVSWYQQTPGQGLQFLFEYFSETQRNKGNFPGRFSGRQFSNSRSEMNVSTLELGDSALYLCASSNGDTQYFGPGTRLTVL.

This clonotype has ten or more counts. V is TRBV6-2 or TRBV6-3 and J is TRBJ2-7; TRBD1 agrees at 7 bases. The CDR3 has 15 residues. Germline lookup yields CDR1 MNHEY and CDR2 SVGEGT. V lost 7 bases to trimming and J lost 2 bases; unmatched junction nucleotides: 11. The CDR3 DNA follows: TGTGCCAGCACCCCCCGACAGGGTATAACCTACGAGCAGTACTTC. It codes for CASTPRQGITYEQYF.

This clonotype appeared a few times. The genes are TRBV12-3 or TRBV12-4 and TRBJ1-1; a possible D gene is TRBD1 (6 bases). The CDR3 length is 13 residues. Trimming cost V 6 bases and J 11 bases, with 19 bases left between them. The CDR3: CASSTATGTAAFF. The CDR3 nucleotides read TGTGCCAGCAGCACCGCTACAGGGACCGCCGCTTTCTTT.

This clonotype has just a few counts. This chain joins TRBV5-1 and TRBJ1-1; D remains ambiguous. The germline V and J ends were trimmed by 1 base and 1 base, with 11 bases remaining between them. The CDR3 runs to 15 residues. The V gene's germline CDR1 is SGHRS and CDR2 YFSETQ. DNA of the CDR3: TGCGCCAGCAGCTTGAACGGTGGATGGAACACTGAAGCTTTCTTT. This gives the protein CASSLNGGWNTEAFF. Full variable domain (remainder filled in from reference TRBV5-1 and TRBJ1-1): KAGVTQTPRYLIKTRGQQVTLSCSPISGHRSVSWYQQTPGQGLQFLFEYFSETQRNKGNFPGRFSGRQFSNSRSEMNVSTLELGDSALYLCASSLNGGWNTEAFFGQGTRLTVV.